Below are 9 T cell receptor beta chains sequenced from a single sample in a study of T cell changes during pregnancy in multiple sclerosis. The repertoire was sequenced with immunoSEQ multiplex PCR; TCRdb's copy has only in-frame clones and lacks some. Here the sample spans approximately 110,000 clones, roughly nine tenths being singletons. The source was peripheral blood, collected in the third trimester of pregnancy. These receptor sequences come from a female donor with multiple sclerosis, enrolled in a pregnancy study.

The rearrangement uses TRBV7-9 and TRBJ2-3; 7 bases align to TRBD2. The CDR3 has 16 residues. The J segment lost 0 bases and the V segment lost 5 bases, leaving 8 bases of the junction unmatched. Germline values: CDR1 SEHNR, CDR2 FQNEAQ (reference sequence). The CDR3 nucleotides are TGTGCCAGCAGCCCCAATATAGCGGGTAGCACAGATACGCAGTATTTT. Translated: CASSPNIAGSTDTQYF.

The V gene is TRBV7-2, the J gene TRBJ2-1, with TRBD1 matching 8 bases. Germline CDR1 reads SGHTA; CDR2 reads FQGNSA. The CDR3 contains 13 residues. Trimming removed 6 bases from V and 12 bases from J; junction bases left unmatched: 10. The CDR3 protein is CASSGTGASGQFF. CDR3 bases: TGTGCCAGCAGTGGGACAGGCGCCTCCGGGCAGTTCTTC.

The rearrangement links TRBV11-2 to TRBJ2-7; D gene ambiguous. V dropped 1 base and J dropped 3 bases, with 7 bases sitting between them. Per the germline V gene, CDR1 is SGHAT and CDR2 is FQNNGV. The CDR3 sequence is 13 residues long. The CDR3 loop is CASSLGPNYEQYF. The DNA for the CDR3 is TGTGCCAGCAGCTTAGGGCCGAACTACGAGCAGTACTTC.

The rearrangement uses TRBV27 and TRBJ2-5; 8 bases agree with TRBD2. The CDR3 is 14 amino acids. Trimming at V came to 5 bases and at J to 4 bases, leaving 6 bases not matched to a gene. Germline values: CDR1 MNHEY, CDR2 SMNVEV (reference sequence). Written as DNA, the CDR3 is TGTGCCAGCAGTCTCCTCCGGGGGGGAGAGACCCAGTACTTC. Translation: CASSLLRGGETQYF.

The genes are TRBV9 and TRBJ2-7; TRBD1 is a possible D gene (5 bases). CDR3 length equals 14 residues. V lost 2 bases to trimming and J lost 6 bases, with 15 bases between them. Looked up from germline, CDR1 is SGDLS and CDR2 is YYNGEE. This chain's CDR3 is CASSVFPSGSEQYF. The CDR3 DNA reads TGTGCCAGCAGCGTTTTCCCCTCAGGGTCCGAGCAGTACTTC. Filled out from reference TRBV9 and TRBJ2-7, the complete variable domain reads DSGVTQTPKHLITATGQRVTLRCSPRSGDLSVYWYQQSLDQGLQFLIQYYNGEERAKGNILERFSAQQFPDLHSELNLSSLELGDSALYFCASSVFPSGSEQYFGPGTRLTVT.

J is TRBJ2-2 and V is TRBV5-6; D is unclear. Germline assignment: CDR1 SGHDT and CDR2 YYEEEE. Trimming left V 3 bases short and J 1 base short, with 7 bases between. The CDR3 extends over 14 amino acids. The CDR3 loop is CASSYSLNTGELFF. The CDR3 DNA reads as TGTGCCAGCAGCTACAGCCTGAACACCGGGGAGCTGTTTTTT.

The V gene is TRBV28, the J gene TRBJ2-7, with D maybe TRBD1 (5 bases). The V end lost 5 bases, the J end lost 3 bases, and 11 bases lay between the germline ends. Germline V gene data show CDR1 as MDHEN and CDR2 as SYDVKM. The CDR3 covers 13 residues. The CDR3 DNA reads TGTGCCAGCAGTCAACAGGTTATCTACGAGCAGTACTTC. Residues: CASSQQVIYEQYF.

Points on this clone: This may arise from a read error, as a much more abundant clone is one base away. This chain uses TRBV27 with TRBJ1-1; D might be TRBD1 (5 bases). The length of the CDR3 is 12 residues. Per germline, CDR1 MNHEY and CDR2 SMNVEV (reference sequence). V shed 6 bases and J shed 4 bases, with 9 bases lying between them. The CDR3 DNA is TGTGCCAGCAGATCAAGGGGCACTGAAGCTTTCTTT. It yields the protein CASRSRGTEAFF.

J is TRBJ1-1 and V is TRBV6-1; D remains ambiguous. Germline CDR1 and CDR2: MNHNS and SASEGT. The CDR3 runs 14 residues. Trimming left V 1 base short and J 6 bases short, with 12 bases between. CDR3 DNA: TGTGCCAGCAGTGAAGATCGAGGCCGACCTGAAGCTTTCTTT. It encodes CASSEDRGRPEAFF.